Following are 20 T cell receptor beta chains from one sample sequenced in a study of T cell repertoires in cytomegalovirus infection. These TCRs' antigens remain unknown. TCRdb reanalysed the reads using MiXCR and keeps one entry per CDR3 protein. The sample consists of about 890,000 distinct CDR3 sequences, approximately 32% of them appearing once. The sequences come from cultured CD8+ T cells from PBMCs, collected from culture after CMV antigen stimulation. These receptors came from a human donor in good health (CMV status not recorded). Some clones in this sample may be carry-over from other donors' samples.

At least ten counts were recorded for this clonotype. The chain is built from TRBV7-2 and TRBJ2-7; perhaps TRBD2 as D (5 bases). The CDR3 sequence is 16 residues long. Germline CDR1 is SGHTA and CDR2 is FQGNSA. Trimming shortened V by 4 bases and J by 0 bases, and 16 bases separated the two germline ends. The CDR3 DNA follows: TGTGCCAGCAGCTGGGGTCCAGGACTGAGCTCCTACGAGCAGTACGTC. This gives the protein CASSWGPGLSSYEQYV.

This clonotype was counted a few times. This sequence joins TRBV7-6 and TRBJ1-1; TRBD1 is a possible D gene (6 bases). This CDR3 contains 17 residues. The germline V gene has CDR1 SGHVS and CDR2 FNYEAQ. V was cut by 4 bases and J by 1 base, with 19 bases left in between. The CDR3 DNA reads as TGTGCCAGCAGCTACATGGACAGATGGGATAAGAACACTGAAGCTTTCTTT. The encoded protein is CASSYMDRWDKNTEAFF.

As for this clonotype: An end of the junction does not agree with germline; a read error may underlie this. As DNA, the CDR3 is TGTGCCAGCAGCTATTTCCCAGGGGGCTCCCAGCGGGGGTCCGACTTC. Its translation: CASSYFPGGSQRGSDF. The rearrangement links TRBV5-8 to TRBJ2-1, with D perhaps assigned TRBD1 or TRBD2 (8 bases each). Germline CDR1 SGHTS, CDR2 YDEGEE. The CDR3 extends over 16 amino acids.

As for this clonotype: A single base separates this from a much larger clone, so it may be a read error. J is TRBJ2-1 and V is TRBV7-4; 13 bases align to TRBD2. Germline V gives CDR1 SGHVT, CDR2 SQSDAQ. This CDR3 is 17 amino acids long. V lost 6 bases and J lost 4; bases outside the gene matches: 9. CDR3 sequence reads: CASRETSGGAMYNEQFF. The CDR3 DNA reads TGTGCCAGCAGAGAAACTAGCGGGGGGGCCATGTACAATGAGCAGTTCTTC.

Details on this clonotype: A far larger clone is one nucleotide away, so this likely arose from a read error. The chain couples TRBV7-2 to TRBJ1-1, with D possibly matching TRBD1 (6 bases). The CDR3 spans 15 residues. The germline CDR1 and CDR2 sequences are SGHTA and FQGNSA. The CDR3 loop reads CASNLGGGGNTEAFF. The CDR3, as DNA: TGTGCCAGCAACTTAGGGGGAGGGGGGAACACTGAAGCTTTCTTT.

This clonotype was observed at least ten times. The rearrangement links TRBV7-2 to TRBJ2-1, with D possibly being TRBD1 (6 bases). Trimming took off 5 bases at V and 4 bases at J, with 15 bases between the two ends. Germline loops: CDR1 SGHTA, CDR2 FQGNSA. There are 15 residues in the CDR3. This CDR3 is CASSLTADSYNEQFF. In DNA, the CDR3 is TGTGCCAGCAGCCTAACCGCGGACAGTTACAATGAGCAGTTCTTC.

This clonotype was detected only a few times. The chain recombines TRBV6-2 or TRBV6-3 with TRBJ1-1; D unclear. CDR3 length: 11 amino acids. Germline CDR1 reads MNHEY; CDR2 reads SVGEGT. V was shortened by 5 bases and J by 3 bases, with 4 bases between the two germline ends. The chain's CDR3 is CASSGYTEAFF. CDR3 DNA sequence: TGTGCCAGCAGTGGGTACACTGAAGCTTTCTTT.

This clonotype turned up a few times. The chain joins TRBV10-3 to TRBJ2-7; D might be TRBD2 (6 bases). Trimming removed 2 bases from V and 3 bases from J, with 14 bases in between. The length of the CDR3 is 15 residues. CDR1 and CDR2 from the germline V gene are ENHRY and SYGVKD. CDR3: CAISETYSGSYEQYV. The CDR3 region has the DNA TGTGCCATCAGTGAGACATACTCCGGGAGCTACGAGCAGTACGTC.

The chain couples TRBV7-8 to TRBJ2-1; 8 nucleotides line up with TRBD2. Germline V gene sequence: CDR1 SGHVS, CDR2 FQNEAQ. After removal of 6 bases from V and 6 bases from J, the junction contained 7 bases not matched to a gene. There are 14 residues in the CDR3. The CDR3 sequence: CASSTGGAGNEQFF. CDR3 nucleotides: TGTGCCAGCAGTACGGGGGGGGCGGGCAATGAGCAGTTCTTC.

V is TRBV4-1 and J is TRBJ2-1, with 8 bases lining up with TRBD1. V trimming: 3 bases; J trimming: 8 bases; junction bases outside the gene matches: 6. The CDR3 totals 14 residues. Germline V lookup: CDR1 MGHRA, CDR2 YSYEKL. CDR3 sequence: CASSHRTGIDEQFF. The DNA of the CDR3 is TGCGCCAGCAGCCACCGGACAGGGATCGATGAGCAGTTCTTC.

In this sample, this clonotype turned up a few times. The chain uses TRBV6-1 and TRBJ1-5; possibly TRBD1 for D (5 bases). Trimming shortened V by 6 bases and J by 0 bases, and 18 bases separated the two germline ends. CDR3 length equals 17 residues. Germline-derived CDR1 and CDR2 are MNHNS and SASEGT. CDR3 loop: CASSGTSHTYSNQPQHF. As DNA, the CDR3 is TGTGCCAGCAGCGGGACGTCTCATACTTATAGCAATCAGCCCCAGCATTTT.

The genes are TRBV7-8 and TRBJ2-5; D is possibly TRBD2 (5 bases). The V end was cut by 5 bases, the J end by 1 base, with 17 bases between. The CDR3 has 16 residues. Germline CDR1 SGHVS, CDR2 FQNEAQ. This chain's CDR3 is CASSPKNREGQETQYF. CDR3 bases: TGTGCCAGCAGCCCCAAGAACCGTGAGGGCCAAGAGACCCAGTACTTC.

This clonotype was counted only a few times. V and J are TRBV5-1 and TRBJ1-1; 8 bases are shared with TRBD1. V gave up 1 base and J gave up 3 bases; unmatched junction bases: 8. The CDR3 contains 16 residues. Germline lookup yields CDR1 SGHRS and CDR2 YFSETQ. CDR3 in amino acids: CASSLPRDRSDTEAFF. The CDR3 DNA reads as TGCGCCAGCAGCTTGCCGAGGGACAGGTCGGACACTGAAGCTTTCTTT.

The gene calls are TRBV6-2 or TRBV6-3 and TRBJ2-7; D is unresolved. This CDR3 has 13 amino acids. CDR1 and CDR2 (germline): MNHEY, SVGEGT. Trimming stripped 2 bases from V and 4 bases from J, with 9 bases between. As DNA, the CDR3 is TGTGCCAGCAGTTACAGCGCATTGTACGAGCAGTACGTC. This codes for CASSYSALYEQYV.

This clonotype was counted a few times. The rearrangement links TRBV5-4 to TRBJ1-2, with 7 positions matching TRBD1. CDR1 is SGHNT and CDR2 is YYREEE in the germline V gene (reference sequence). The ends lost 1 base at V and 5 bases at J; junction bases unmatched: 8. The CDR3 spans 15 residues. The CDR3 is CASSLRGDRLYGYTF. The CDR3 bases are TGTGCCAGCAGCTTGCGGGGGGACAGACTATATGGCTACACCTTC.

This clonotype was observed a single time. This may arise from a read error, as a much more abundant clone is one base away. The V gene is TRBV12-3 or TRBV12-4, the J gene TRBJ2-5; D gene ambiguous. Trimming pared 5 bases from V and 1 base from J, leaving 11 bases between. The CDR3 has 14 amino acids. CDR3 coding DNA: TGTGCCAGCAGTCTCTACGGGCGCCAAGAGACCCAGTACTTC. This encodes CASSLYGRQETQYF.

This clonotype was observed at least ten times. The genes are TRBV7-8 and TRBJ2-2; D possibly corresponds to TRBD1 (6 bases). The CDR3 covers 13 residues. Germline loops: CDR1 SGHVS, CDR2 FQNEAQ. Trimming cost V 5 bases and J 6 bases, with 10 bases left between them. CDR3 amino acids: CASSHRASGELFF. For the CDR3, the DNA is TGTGCCAGCAGCCACAGGGCTTCCGGGGAGCTGTTTTTT.

This clonotype turned up a few times. This chain joins TRBV20-1 and TRBJ2-7, with D tentatively TRBD1 (6 bases). V lost 6 bases and J 3 bases, leaving 15 bases between the germline ends. Looked up from germline, CDR1 is DFQATT and CDR2 is SNEGSKA (reference sequence). There are 13 residues in the CDR3. The CDR3: CSAQKGRGYEQYV. The CDR3 DNA reads as TGCAGTGCCCAGAAGGGCAGGGGCTACGAGCAGTACGTC.

Note on this clonotype: At one end the junction does not follow the germline gene, possibly because of a read error. The V gene is TRBV7-6, the J gene TRBJ1-4; D call uncertain. The CDR3 loop spans 13 amino acids. CDR1 is SGHVS, CDR2 FNYEAQ, per germline. CDR3: CVSRKHENEKLFF. The CDR3 DNA follows: TGTGTCAGCAGGAAACACGAGAATGAAAAACTGTTTTTT.

The V and J genes are TRBV7-2 and TRBJ2-7, with D perhaps matching TRBD1 (6 bases). This CDR3 contains 15 residues. Germline V gene lookup returns CDR1 SGHTA and CDR2 FQGNSA. V dropped 6 bases and J dropped 1 base, with 16 bases sitting between them. The CDR3 spells CASSPTGPVSYEQYF. The CDR3 bases are TGTGCCAGCAGTCCAACAGGGCCCGTATCCTACGAGCAGTACTTC.